The 16 T cell receptor beta chains below all came from one sample that was sequenced in a study of T cells after yellow fever vaccination. TCRdb ran MiXCR on the 5' RACE reads and lists one entry per CDR3 protein. The sample lists 200,000 to 300,000 distinct CDR3 sequences; about an eighth were seen once. The specimen was CD4+ T cells sorted from PBMCs, collected 45 days after the yellow fever booster vaccination. These receptors were taken from a man aged 30-40 years who received the YFV17D yellow fever vaccine.

The chain's CDR3 is CSAKRDKLDEQYF. CDR3 in DNA: TGCAGTGCTAAGCGGGACAAACTCGACGAGCAGTACTTC. The chain combines TRBV20-1 with TRBJ2-7, with a weak D call TRBD2 (7 bases). The CDR3 extends over 13 amino acids. Germline CDR1 reads DFQATT; CDR2 reads SNEGSKA (reference sequence). V was trimmed by 4 bases and J by 5 bases, leaving 15 bases between them.

Note on this clonotype: An end of the junction differs from the germline gene, which may be a read error. The V and J genes are TRBV5-1 and TRBJ2-3; D might be TRBD1 (6 bases). The CDR3 totals 15 residues. Germline lookup yields CDR1 SGHRS and CDR2 YFSETQ. As DNA, the CDR3 is TGCGCCAGCAGCCCTGGCCCTGGGGGCACGGATACGCAGTATTTT. It codes for CASSPGPGGTDTQYF.

This clonotype showed up just a few times. A junction end diverges from the germline sequence, so it may reflect a read error. The chain joins TRBV5-1 to TRBJ2-2; D is possibly TRBD2 (5 bases). The CDR3 has 13 residues. The germline V gene has CDR1 SGHRS and CDR2 YFSETQ. Here the CDR3 DNA reads TGTGCTAGCAGCTTAGCGTCGAGCGGGGAGCTGTTTTTT. Protein product: CASSLASSGELFF.

The gene calls are TRBV5-1 and TRBJ2-1; TRBD1 agrees at 9 bases. The V and J ends lost 4 bases and 6 bases, in that order; junction bases with no gene match: 11. Looked up from germline, CDR1 is SGHRS and CDR2 is YFSETQ. This CDR3 contains 16 residues. As DNA, the CDR3 is TGCGCCAGCAGCCCCGCAACAGGGGGCGCGCTCAATGAGCAGTTCTTC. Translation: CASSPATGGALNEQFF.

Ten or more counts support this clonotype. The V gene is TRBV11-2, the J gene TRBJ2-2; weak D call: TRBD2 (6 bases). V was pared by 0 bases and J by 3 bases, with 11 bases between. The CDR3 consists of 16 residues. From germline, CDR1 is SGHAT and CDR2 FQNNGV. CDR3 protein: CASSLDSGVHTGELFF. CDR3 bases: TGTGCCAGCAGCTTAGACTCGGGAGTTCACACCGGGGAGCTGTTTTTT.

This clonotype was recorded at least ten times. The chain recombines TRBV7-2 with TRBJ2-3; the D is unclear. The CDR3 is 13 amino acids. The germline CDR1 and CDR2 sequences are SGHTA and FQGNSA. The V end lost 1 base, the J end lost 4 bases, and 6 bases lay between the germline ends. CDR3 nucleotide sequence: TGTGCCAGCAGCTTAGTGGGTGCAGATACGCAGTATTTT. It translates to CASSLVGADTQYF.

This clonotype was counted only a few times. The gene calls are TRBV7-6 and TRBJ2-5, with D uncertain. The ends were cut back, 4 bases at V and 5 bases at J, with 14 bases in the middle. Germline CDR1 SGHVS, CDR2 FNYEAQ. This CDR3 comprises 14 residues. The CDR3 DNA sequence: TGTGCCAGCAGCTCCCGACCAGCGACGGAGACCCAGTACTTC. Protein sequence: CASSSRPATETQYF.

The chain joins TRBV15 to TRBJ2-7; 7 nucleotides match TRBD1. CDR1 LNHNV and CDR2 YYDKDF come from the germline V gene (reference sequence). The CDR3 consists of 14 residues. The junction had 3 bases not matched to a gene; V was cut back by 1 base and J by 3 bases. CDR3 bases: TGTGCCACCAGCAGAGGACAGGGAAACTACGAGCAGTACTTC. Amino acid sequence: CATSRGQGNYEQYF.

The CDR3 spells CASSSGVGPPYEQYF. CDR3 DNA: TGTGCCAGCAGCTCTGGGGTTGGTCCTCCCTACGAGCAGTACTTC. The chain is built from TRBV7-2 and TRBJ2-7, with D hard to call. This CDR3 contains 15 residues. Per germline, CDR1 SGHTA and CDR2 FQGNSA. Trimming removed 4 bases from V and 2 bases from J, with 15 bases in between.

This chain connects TRBV7-2 to TRBJ2-1; D gene ambiguous. The CDR3 is 15 amino acids. Trimming left V 1 base short and J 6 bases short, with 13 bases between. Germline V CDR1 and CDR2: SGHTA, FQGNSA. Here the CDR3 reads CASSLGVGNFNEQFF. In DNA form, the CDR3 reads TGTGCCAGCAGCTTAGGAGTCGGCAATTTCAATGAGCAGTTCTTC.

The rearrangement joins TRBV18 to TRBJ1-4; D remains unclear. The V and J ends lost 2 bases and 0 bases respectively, with 10 bases between them. Germline CDR1 and CDR2: KGHSH and LQKENI. CDR3 length: 16 amino acids. The CDR3 spells CASSPTLQTTNEKLFF. The CDR3 nucleotides are TGTGCCAGCTCACCAACTTTACAGACAACTAATGAAAAACTGTTTTTT.

This clonotype showed up just a few times. V is TRBV29-1 and J is TRBJ2-1, with no clear D. The V end was cut by 4 bases, the J end by 5 bases, with 9 bases between. Germline V gene data show CDR1 as SQVTM and CDR2 as ANQGSEA. The CDR3 sequence is 12 residues long. CDR3 in amino acids: CSVVMAHNEQFF. The DNA of the CDR3 is TGCAGCGTTGTAATGGCCCACAATGAGCAGTTCTTC.

V and J are TRBV29-1 and TRBJ2-3; D not certain. Trimming cost V 3 bases and J 5 bases, with 12 bases left between them. The CDR3 contains 13 residues. The germline gives CDR1 SQVTM, CDR2 ANQGSEA. For the CDR3, the DNA is TGCAGCGTTGATCTCCGGGTTAGAGATACGCAGTATTTT. Encoded protein: CSVDLRVRDTQYF.

This clonotype appeared a few times. CDR3 DNA sequence: TGCAGTGCTGGCCCGGTGGAATCGGCCAAAAACATTCAGTACTTC. It translates to CSAGPVESAKNIQYF. The chain recombines TRBV20-1 with TRBJ2-4; D is ambiguous. V was pared by 5 bases and J by 1 base, with 15 bases between. This CDR3 has 15 residues. Germline V CDR1 and CDR2: DFQATT, SNEGSKA (reference sequence).

This clonotype was picked up many times. This chain links TRBV29-1 with TRBJ1-1, with 7 bases lining up with TRBD1. Unmatched junction bases numbered 6, after V lost 4 bases and J lost 4 bases. The CDR3 runs to 13 residues. Germline CDR1 is SQVTM and CDR2 is ANQGSEA. The CDR3 sequence is CSVVGQSVTEAFF. In nucleotides, the CDR3 is TGCAGCGTTGTGGGACAGTCGGTCACTGAAGCTTTCTTT.

The table lists this clonotype with many counts. This chain uses TRBV27 with TRBJ2-1; 7 nucleotides match TRBD2. CDR1 MNHEY and CDR2 SMNVEV come from the germline V gene (reference sequence). The V gene end was trimmed by 4 bases and the J gene end by 3 bases; junction bases not matched to a gene: 6. The CDR3 consists of 15 residues. CDR3 residues: CASSSFPGGYNEQFF. The CDR3 bases are TGTGCCAGCAGTTCGTTCCCGGGGGGCTACAATGAGCAGTTCTTC.